This TCR beta chain is drawn from a study of shared clonotypes between healthy human individuals. Data came from immunoSEQ multiplex PCR; TCRdb stores just in-frame clones and leaves some out. Here the sample spans millions of clones, roughly 93% being singletons. This CDR3 comprises 13 residues. The germline V gene encodes CDR1 SGHTA and CDR2 FQGNSA. Trimming removed 2 bases at V and 7 bases at J, with 11 bases between. The sample consisted of naive CD4+ T cells from PBMCs. Specified subset: CD45RA+ positively selected. The receptor comes from a man between 18 and 29 years old in good health. Some clones in this sample may be carry-over from other donors' samples. The V and J genes are TRBV7-2 and TRBJ1-2; no clear D gene. CDR3 in DNA: TGTGCCAGCAGCTTAAGTCGGTGGGCTGGCTACACCTTC. As protein: CASSLSRWAGYTF.